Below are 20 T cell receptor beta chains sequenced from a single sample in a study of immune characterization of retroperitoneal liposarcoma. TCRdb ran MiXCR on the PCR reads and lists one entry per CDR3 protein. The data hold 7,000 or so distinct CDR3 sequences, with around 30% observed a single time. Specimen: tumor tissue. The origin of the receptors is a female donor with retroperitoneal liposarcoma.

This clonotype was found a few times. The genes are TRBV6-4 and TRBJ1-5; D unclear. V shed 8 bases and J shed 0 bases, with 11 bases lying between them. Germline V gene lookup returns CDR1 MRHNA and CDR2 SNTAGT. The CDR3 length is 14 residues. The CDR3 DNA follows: TGTGCCAGCGGCGCATTCTTTAGCAATCAGCCCCAGCATTTT. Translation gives CASGAFFSNQPQHF.

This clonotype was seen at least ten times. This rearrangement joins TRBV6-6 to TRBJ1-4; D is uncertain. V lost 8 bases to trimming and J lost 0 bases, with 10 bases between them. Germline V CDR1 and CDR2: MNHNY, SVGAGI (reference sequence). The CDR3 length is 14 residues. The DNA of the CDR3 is TGTGCCAGCGCCCCGGGTGCAACTAATGAAAAACTGTTTTTT. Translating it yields CASAPGATNEKLFF.

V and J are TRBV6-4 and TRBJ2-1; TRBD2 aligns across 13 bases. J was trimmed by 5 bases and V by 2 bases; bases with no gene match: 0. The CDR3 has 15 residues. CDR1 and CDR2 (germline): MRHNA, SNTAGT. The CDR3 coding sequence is TGTGCCAGCAGTGACGGACTAGCGGGGGACAATGAGCAGTTCTTC. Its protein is CASSDGLAGDNEQFF.

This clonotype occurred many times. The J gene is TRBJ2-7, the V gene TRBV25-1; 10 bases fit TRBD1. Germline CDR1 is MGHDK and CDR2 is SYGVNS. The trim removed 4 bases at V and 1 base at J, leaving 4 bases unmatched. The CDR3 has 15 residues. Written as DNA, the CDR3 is TGTGCCAGCAGTGGAAGGACAGGGGGTTCCTACGAGCAGTACTTC. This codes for CASSGRTGGSYEQYF.

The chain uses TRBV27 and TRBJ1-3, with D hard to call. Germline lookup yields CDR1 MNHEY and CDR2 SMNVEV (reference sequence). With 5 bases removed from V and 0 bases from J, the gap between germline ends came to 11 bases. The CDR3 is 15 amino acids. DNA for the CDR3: TGTGCCAGCAGTACTCGGACGGGCTCTGGAAACACCATATATTTT. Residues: CASSTRTGSGNTIYF.

For the CDR3, the DNA is TGTGCCAGCAGCCGAGGGCATAGCGGGAGGGCCGGGGGTGAGCAGTTCTTC. This sequence encodes CASSRGHSGRAGGEQFF. This chain links TRBV7-2 with TRBJ2-1; 11 bases are shared with TRBD2. J gave up 9 bases and V 5 bases, and 15 bases lay outside the gene matches. CDR1 and CDR2 (germline): SGHTA, FQGNSA. The CDR3 sequence is 17 residues long.

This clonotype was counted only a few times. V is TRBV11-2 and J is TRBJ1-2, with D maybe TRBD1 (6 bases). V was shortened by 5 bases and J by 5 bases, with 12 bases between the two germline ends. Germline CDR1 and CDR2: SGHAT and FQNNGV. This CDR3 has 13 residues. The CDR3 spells CASSRGQPYGYTF. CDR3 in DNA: TGTGCCAGCAGCCGAGGACAGCCGTATGGCTACACCTTC.

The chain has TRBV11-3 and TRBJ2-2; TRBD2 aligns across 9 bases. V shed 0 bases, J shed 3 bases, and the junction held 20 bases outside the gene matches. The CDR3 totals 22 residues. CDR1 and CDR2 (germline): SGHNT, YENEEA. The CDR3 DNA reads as TGTGCCAGCAGCTTAGATCCGATGGACGCGGGGGGGCAATTGTGGGACACCGGGGAGCTGTTTTTT. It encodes CASSLDPMDAGGQLWDTGELFF.

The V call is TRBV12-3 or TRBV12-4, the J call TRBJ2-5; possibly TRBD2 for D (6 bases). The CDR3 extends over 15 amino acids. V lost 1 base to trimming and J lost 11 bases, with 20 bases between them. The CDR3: CASSLGGKPYNEQYF. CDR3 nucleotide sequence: TGTGCCAGCAGTTTAGGCGGGAAACCCTACAATGAGCAGTACTTC.

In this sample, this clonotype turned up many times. CDR3 protein: CASSLATDTQYF. In nucleotides, the CDR3 is TGTGCCAGCAGCCTCGCCACAGATACGCAGTATTTT. The chain couples TRBV7-8 to TRBJ2-3; D remains ambiguous. This CDR3 spans 12 amino acids. CDR1 is SGHVS, CDR2 FQNEAQ, per germline. V was cut by 5 bases and J by 2 bases, with 5 bases left in between.

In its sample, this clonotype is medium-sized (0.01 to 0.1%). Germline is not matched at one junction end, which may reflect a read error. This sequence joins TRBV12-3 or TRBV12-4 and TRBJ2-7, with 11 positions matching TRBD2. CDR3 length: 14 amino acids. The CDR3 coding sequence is TGTGCCAGCAGCTTAGCGGGAGGGCCGGGGGAGCAGTACTTC. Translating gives CASSLAGGPGEQYF.

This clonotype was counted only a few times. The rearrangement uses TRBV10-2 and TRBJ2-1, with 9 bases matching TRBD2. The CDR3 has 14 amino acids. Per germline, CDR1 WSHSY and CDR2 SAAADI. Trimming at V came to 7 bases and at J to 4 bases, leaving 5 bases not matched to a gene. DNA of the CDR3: TGCGCCAGCATAGGAGCGGGAGGATACAATGAGCAGTTCTTC. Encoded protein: CASIGAGGYNEQFF.

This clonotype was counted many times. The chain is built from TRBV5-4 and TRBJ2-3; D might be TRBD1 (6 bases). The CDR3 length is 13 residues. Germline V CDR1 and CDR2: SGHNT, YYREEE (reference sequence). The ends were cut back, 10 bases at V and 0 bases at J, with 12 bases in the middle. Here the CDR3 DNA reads TGTGCCGCACGGACAGAGAGCACAGATACGCAGTATTTT. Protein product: CAARTESTDTQYF.

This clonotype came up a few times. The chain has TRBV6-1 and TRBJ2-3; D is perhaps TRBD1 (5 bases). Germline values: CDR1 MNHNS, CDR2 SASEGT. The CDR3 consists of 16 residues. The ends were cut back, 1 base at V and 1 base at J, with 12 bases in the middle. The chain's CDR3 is CASSEDKGFRTDTQYF. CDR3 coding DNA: TGTGCCAGCAGTGAAGACAAGGGGTTCCGCACAGATACGCAGTATTTT.

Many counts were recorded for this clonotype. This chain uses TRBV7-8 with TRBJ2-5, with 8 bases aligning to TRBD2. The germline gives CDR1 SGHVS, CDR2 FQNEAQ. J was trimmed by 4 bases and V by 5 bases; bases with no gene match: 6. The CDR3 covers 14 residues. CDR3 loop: CASSTSGRGETQYF. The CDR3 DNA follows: TGTGCCAGCAGCACAAGCGGGAGAGGAGAGACCCAGTACTTC.

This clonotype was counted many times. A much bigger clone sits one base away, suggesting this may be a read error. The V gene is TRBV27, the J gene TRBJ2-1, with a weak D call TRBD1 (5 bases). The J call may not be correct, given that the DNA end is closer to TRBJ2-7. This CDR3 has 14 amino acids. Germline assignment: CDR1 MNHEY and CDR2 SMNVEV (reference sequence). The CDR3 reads CASSWGSSYNEQYF. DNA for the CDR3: TGTGCCAGCAGTTGGGGCAGCTCCTACAATGAGCAGTACTTC.

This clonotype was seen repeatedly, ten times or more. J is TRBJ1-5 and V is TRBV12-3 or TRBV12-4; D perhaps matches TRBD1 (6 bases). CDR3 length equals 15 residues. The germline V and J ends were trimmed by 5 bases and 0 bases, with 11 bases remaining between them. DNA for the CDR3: TGTGCCAGCAGTCCCAGGACAGTTAGCAATCAGCCCCAGCATTTT. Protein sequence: CASSPRTVSNQPQHF.

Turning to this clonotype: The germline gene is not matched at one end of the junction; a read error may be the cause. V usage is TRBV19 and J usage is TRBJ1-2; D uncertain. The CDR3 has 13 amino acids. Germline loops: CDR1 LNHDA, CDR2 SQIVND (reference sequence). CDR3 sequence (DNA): TGTGCCAGTAGTATGGTTTTATACTATGGCTACATCTTC. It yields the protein CASSMVLYYGYIF. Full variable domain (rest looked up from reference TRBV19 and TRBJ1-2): DGGITQSPKYLFRKEGQNVTLSCEQNLNHDAMYWYRQDPGQGLRLIYYSQIVNDFQKGDIAEGYSVSREKKESFPLTVTSAQKNPTAFYLCASSMVLYYGYIFGSGTRLTVV.

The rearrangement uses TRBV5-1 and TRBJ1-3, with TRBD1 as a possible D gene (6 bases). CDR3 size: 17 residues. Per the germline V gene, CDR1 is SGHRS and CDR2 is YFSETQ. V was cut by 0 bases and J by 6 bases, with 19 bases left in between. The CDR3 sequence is CASSLAPDRSAQNTIYF. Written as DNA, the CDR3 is TGCGCCAGCAGCTTGGCCCCCGACAGGTCGGCCCAAAACACCATATATTTT.

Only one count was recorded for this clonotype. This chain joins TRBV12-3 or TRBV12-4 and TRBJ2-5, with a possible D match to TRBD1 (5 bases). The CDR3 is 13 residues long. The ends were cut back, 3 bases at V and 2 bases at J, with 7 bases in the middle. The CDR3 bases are TGTGCCAGCAGTTTGACAGATCAAGAGACCCAGTACTTC. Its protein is CASSLTDQETQYF.